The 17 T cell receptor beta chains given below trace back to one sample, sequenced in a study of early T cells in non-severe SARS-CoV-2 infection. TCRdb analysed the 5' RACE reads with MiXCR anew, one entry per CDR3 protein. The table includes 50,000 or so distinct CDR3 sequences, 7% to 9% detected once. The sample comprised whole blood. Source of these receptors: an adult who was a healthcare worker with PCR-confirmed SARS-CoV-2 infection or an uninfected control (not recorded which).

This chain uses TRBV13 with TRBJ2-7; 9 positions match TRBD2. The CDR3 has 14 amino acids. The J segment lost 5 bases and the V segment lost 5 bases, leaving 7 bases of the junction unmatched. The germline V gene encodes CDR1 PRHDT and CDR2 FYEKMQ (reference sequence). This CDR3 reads CASSDKREANEQYF. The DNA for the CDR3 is TGTGCCAGCAGCGACAAGCGGGAGGCCAACGAGCAGTACTTC.

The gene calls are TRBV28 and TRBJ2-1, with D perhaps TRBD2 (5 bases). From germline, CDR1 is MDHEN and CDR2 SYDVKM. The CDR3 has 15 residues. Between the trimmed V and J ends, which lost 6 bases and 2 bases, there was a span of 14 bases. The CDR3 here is CASRGEGSPYNEQFF. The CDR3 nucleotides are TGTGCCAGCAGGGGAGAGGGCAGCCCCTACAATGAGCAGTTCTTC.

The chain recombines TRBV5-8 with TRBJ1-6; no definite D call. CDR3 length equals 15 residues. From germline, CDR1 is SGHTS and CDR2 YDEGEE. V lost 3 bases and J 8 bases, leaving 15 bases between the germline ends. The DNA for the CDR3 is TGTGCCAGCAGCTCACCCGGACGGGTGGATTCACCCCTCCACTTT. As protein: CASSSPGRVDSPLHF.

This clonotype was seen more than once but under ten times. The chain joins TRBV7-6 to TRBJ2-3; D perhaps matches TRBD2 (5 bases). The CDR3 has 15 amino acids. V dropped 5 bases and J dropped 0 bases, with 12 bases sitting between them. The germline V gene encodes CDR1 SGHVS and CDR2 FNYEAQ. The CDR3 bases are TGTGCCAGCAGCACGGACTTTCCTAGCACAGATACGCAGTATTTT. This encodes CASSTDFPSTDTQYF.

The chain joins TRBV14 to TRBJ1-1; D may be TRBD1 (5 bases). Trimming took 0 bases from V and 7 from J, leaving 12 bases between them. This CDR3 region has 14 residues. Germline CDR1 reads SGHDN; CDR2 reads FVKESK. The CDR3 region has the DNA TGTGCCAGCAGCCAAGATCTGACAGCCCTTGAAGCTTTCTTT. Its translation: CASSQDLTALEAFF.

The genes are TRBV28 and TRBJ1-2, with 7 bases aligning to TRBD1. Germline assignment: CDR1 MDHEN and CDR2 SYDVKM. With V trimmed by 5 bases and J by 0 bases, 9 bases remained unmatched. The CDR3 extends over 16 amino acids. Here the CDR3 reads CASSIPQGVANYGYTF. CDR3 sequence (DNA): TGTGCCAGCAGTATACCCCAGGGGGTTGCTAACTATGGCTACACCTTC.

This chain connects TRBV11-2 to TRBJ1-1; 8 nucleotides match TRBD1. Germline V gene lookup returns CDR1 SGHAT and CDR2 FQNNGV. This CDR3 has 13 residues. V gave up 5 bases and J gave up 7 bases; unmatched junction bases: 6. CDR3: CASSLRQGNEAFF. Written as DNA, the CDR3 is TGTGCCAGCAGCCTCCGACAGGGGAATGAAGCTTTCTTT.

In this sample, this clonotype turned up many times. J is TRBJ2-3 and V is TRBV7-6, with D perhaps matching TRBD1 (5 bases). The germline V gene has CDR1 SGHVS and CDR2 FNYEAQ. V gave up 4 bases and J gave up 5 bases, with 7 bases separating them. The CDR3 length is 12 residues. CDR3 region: CASSSQGDTQYF. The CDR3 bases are TGTGCCAGCAGCTCCCAGGGAGATACGCAGTATTTT. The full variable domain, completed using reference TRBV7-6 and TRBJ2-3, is GAGVSQSPRYKVTKRGQDVALRCDPISGHVSLYWYRQALGQGPEFLTYFNYEAQQDKSGLPNDRFSAERPEGSISTLTIQRTEQRDSAMYRCASSSQGDTQYFGPGTRLTVL.

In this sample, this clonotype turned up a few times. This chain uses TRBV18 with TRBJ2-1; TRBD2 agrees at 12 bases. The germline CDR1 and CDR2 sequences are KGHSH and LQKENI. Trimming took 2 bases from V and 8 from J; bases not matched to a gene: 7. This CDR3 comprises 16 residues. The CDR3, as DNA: TGTGCCAGCTCACCATCCCTAGCGGGAGGGAGGGATGAGCAGTTCTTC. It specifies CASSPSLAGGRDEQFF.

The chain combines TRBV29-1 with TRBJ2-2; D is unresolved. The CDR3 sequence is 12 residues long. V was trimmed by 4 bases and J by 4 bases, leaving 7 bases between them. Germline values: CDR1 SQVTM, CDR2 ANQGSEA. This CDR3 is CSVVLLTGELFF. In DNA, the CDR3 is TGCAGCGTTGTACTTCTCACCGGGGAGCTGTTTTTT.

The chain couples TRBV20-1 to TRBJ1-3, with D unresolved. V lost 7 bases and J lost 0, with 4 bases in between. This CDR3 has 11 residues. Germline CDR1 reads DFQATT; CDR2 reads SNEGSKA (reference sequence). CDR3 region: CSVASGNTIYF. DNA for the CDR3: TGCAGTGTTGCCTCTGGAAACACCATATATTTT.

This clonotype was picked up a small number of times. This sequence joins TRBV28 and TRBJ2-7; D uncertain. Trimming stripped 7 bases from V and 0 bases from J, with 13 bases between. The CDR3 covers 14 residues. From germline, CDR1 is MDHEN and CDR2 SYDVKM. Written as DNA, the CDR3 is TGTGCCAGCACTCCATTTGGGATCTCCTACGAGCAGTACTTC. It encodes CASTPFGISYEQYF. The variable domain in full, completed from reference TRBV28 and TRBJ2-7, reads DVKVTQSSRYLVKRTGEKVFLECVQDMDHENMFWYRQDPGLGLRLIYFSYDVKMKEKGDIPEGYSVSREKKERFSLILESASTNQTSMYLCASTPFGISYEQYFGPGTRLTVT.

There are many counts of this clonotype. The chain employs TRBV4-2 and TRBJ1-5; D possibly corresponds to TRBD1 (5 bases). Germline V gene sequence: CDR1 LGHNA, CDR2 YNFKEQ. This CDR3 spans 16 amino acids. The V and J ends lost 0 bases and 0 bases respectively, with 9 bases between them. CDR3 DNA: TGTGCCAGCAGCCAAGAAGCAGGGTTTAGCAATCAGCCCCAGCATTTT. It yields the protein CASSQEAGFSNQPQHF.

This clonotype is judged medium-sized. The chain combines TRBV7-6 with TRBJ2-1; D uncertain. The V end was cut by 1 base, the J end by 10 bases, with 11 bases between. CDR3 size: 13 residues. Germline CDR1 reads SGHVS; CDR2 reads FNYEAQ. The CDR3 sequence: CASSLEWDSEQFF. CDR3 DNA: TGTGCCAGCAGCTTAGAGTGGGATTCCGAGCAGTTCTTC.

Here the CDR3 reads CSAGQGSVEQYF. The CDR3 DNA is TGCAGCGCGGGACAGGGATCGGTCGAGCAGTACTTC. The gene calls are TRBV29-1 and TRBJ2-7; TRBD1 matches at 9 bases. CDR3 length: 12 amino acids. Trimming removed 7 bases from V and 6 bases from J; junction bases left unmatched: 7. Germline V gene sequence: CDR1 SQVTM, CDR2 ANQGSEA.

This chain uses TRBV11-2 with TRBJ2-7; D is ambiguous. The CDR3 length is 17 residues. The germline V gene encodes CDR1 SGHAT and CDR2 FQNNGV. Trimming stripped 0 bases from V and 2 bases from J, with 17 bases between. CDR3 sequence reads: CASSLDAVYSKPYEQYF. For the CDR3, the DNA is TGTGCCAGCAGCTTAGATGCGGTGTATTCAAAGCCCTACGAGCAGTACTTC.

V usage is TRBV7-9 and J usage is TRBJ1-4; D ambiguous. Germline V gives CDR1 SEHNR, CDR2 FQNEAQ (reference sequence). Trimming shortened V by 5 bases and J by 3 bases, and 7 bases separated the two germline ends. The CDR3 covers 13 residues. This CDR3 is CASSPEANEKLFF. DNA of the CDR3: TGTGCCAGCAGCCCCGAGGCTAATGAAAAACTGTTTTTT.